This entry features one T cell receptor beta chain sequence. Sequencing was performed with immunoSEQ multiplex PCR; in TCRdb, only in-frame clones are kept and a portion is missing. The repertoire holds around 25,000 clones, approximately 40% seen once, with roughly 0.65% in the top ten. These data belong to a study of graft-versus-host responses after intestinal transplantation. Findings and caveats of the study: GvH clones were identified in recipient marrow, with some first appearing in ileum or blood.

The V segment lost 1 base and the J segment 0 bases; nucleotides outside the gene matches: 2. Germline V gene sequence: CDR1 SGHNT, CDR2 YENEEA. The CDR3 covers 15 residues. This TCR was sampled from a human patient who received an intestinal transplant. The genes are TRBV11-3 and TRBJ2-7, with 8 positions matching TRBD1. The sequencing used alloreactive CD4+ T cells from a mixed lymphocyte reaction culture, collected before intestinal transplant. Subset given: CFSE-low proliferating T cells sorted from approximately 6-day pre-transplant mixed lymphocyte reaction (GvH or HvG direction). The CDR3 region is CASSLGQGISYEQYF. The CDR3 nucleotides read TGTGCCAGCAGCTTAGGACAGGGGATCTCCTACGAGCAGTACTTC.